This TCR beta chain emerged from a study of blood T cell repertoires in COVID-19. Study details: COVID-19 samples collected from the United States, Italy and Spain covered acute and convalescent phases. T cells, B-cell-depleted T cells, or PBMCs provided the cDNA or gDNA that served as material.

CDR3 length equals 16 residues. Germline V gene sequence: CDR1 LNHDA, CDR2 SQIVND (reference sequence). Between the trimmed V and J ends, which lost 5 bases and 5 bases, there was a span of 21 bases. Profiled with immunoSEQ multiplex PCR; TCRdb holds only in-frame clones, not every one. The top ten hold 7.5% to 8% of the sample, which has about 210,000 clones, roughly 86% seen once. The chain couples TRBV19 to TRBJ2-5; D might be TRBD2 (6 bases). This clonotype originated in a woman aged 45-65 years with active or convalescent COVID-19. The sample was peripheral blood. The CDR3 DNA is TGTGCCAGTAGTGAATATGGGACTTCGAAGAGGGAGACCCAGTACTTC. Translated, it gives CASSEYGTSKRETQYF.